Each of the 25 T cell receptor beta chains below was sequenced from the same sample in a study of pediatric ulcerative colitis. Profiling relied on immunoSEQ multiplex PCR, and the TCRdb table lists in-frame clones only, not all of them. This sample has tens of thousands of clones, with about nine tenths found just once. Source material: blood. These receptors were obtained from a boy aged 10-17 years with severe ulcerative colitis.

The gene calls are TRBV6-1 and TRBJ2-7; D perhaps matches TRBD2 (7 bases). CDR3 length: 14 amino acids. The V gene lost 3 bases and the J gene lost 3 bases, with 12 bases spanning the gap. Germline CDR1 reads MNHNS; CDR2 reads SASEGT. CDR3 DNA: TGTGCCAGCAGTGAGAGGGGGGGACACTACGAGCAGTACTTC. It is translated as CASSERGGHYEQYF.

This chain joins TRBV11-3 and TRBJ2-3, with D perhaps TRBD2 (6 bases). Germline V gene lookup returns CDR1 SGHNT and CDR2 YENEEA. The V gene lost 1 base and the J gene lost 2 bases, with 7 bases spanning the gap. This CDR3 comprises 14 residues. The chain's CDR3 is CASSLAGDTDTQYF. The CDR3 nucleotides are TGTGCCAGCAGCTTAGCGGGGGACACAGATACGCAGTATTTT.

The chain employs TRBV7-9 and TRBJ2-6, with a tentative D call TRBD1 (6 bases). The CDR3 consists of 16 residues. Germline CDR1 is SEHNR and CDR2 is FQNEAQ (reference sequence). V was clipped by 1 base and J by 4 bases, with 11 bases between them. The CDR3 bases are TGTGCCAGCAGCTTAGGTACAGGGTTGGGGGCCAACGTCCTGACTTTC. It yields the protein CASSLGTGLGANVLTF.

This chain links TRBV6-1 with TRBJ2-3; 13 nucleotides line up with TRBD2. After removal of 4 bases from V and 2 bases from J, the junction contained 3 bases not matched to a gene. CDR1 and CDR2 from the germline V gene are MNHNS and SASEGT. The CDR3 consists of 16 residues. CDR3: CASSAGTSGATDTQYF. In DNA, the CDR3 is TGTGCCAGCAGTGCAGGGACTAGCGGGGCCACAGATACGCAGTATTTT.

This rearrangement joins TRBV7-8 to TRBJ2-1, with D possibly being TRBD2 (5 bases). Trimming took off 1 base at V and 7 bases at J, with 20 bases between the two ends. CDR3 length equals 17 residues. Looked up from germline, CDR1 is SGHVS and CDR2 is FQNEAQ. Here the CDR3 reads CASSLVHIGGPGNEQFF. CDR3 in DNA: TGTGCCAGCAGCTTAGTTCACATTGGAGGCCCGGGGAATGAGCAGTTCTTC.

The chain carries TRBV5-1 and TRBJ1-1, with D perhaps matching TRBD1 (5 bases). Looked up from germline, CDR1 is SGHRS and CDR2 is YFSETQ. Trimming removed 2 bases from V and 3 bases from J, with 8 bases in between. The CDR3 extends over 13 amino acids. CDR3 protein: CASSLGTDTEAFF. The CDR3 DNA reads TGCGCCAGCAGCTTAGGGACGGACACTGAAGCTTTCTTT.

The CDR3 sequence: CASSLDPTIEGVGNTEAFF. CDR3 DNA: TGTGCCAGCAGCTTAGATCCTACGATCGAAGGCGTCGGGAACACTGAAGCTTTCTTT. The J gene is TRBJ1-1, the V gene TRBV11-2; no reliable D call. V was pared by 0 bases and J by 1 base, with 21 bases between. This CDR3 region has 19 residues. From germline, CDR1 is SGHAT and CDR2 FQNNGV.

V is TRBV4-2 and J is TRBJ2-7, with TRBD2 identical over 13 bases. Losses at the gene ends were 5 bases for V and 7 bases for J; bases not matched to a gene: 5. This CDR3 has 14 residues. Germline V gives CDR1 LGHNA, CDR2 YNFKEQ. The CDR3 is CASSDPGLAGEQYF. CDR3 DNA: TGTGCCAGCAGCGACCCGGGACTAGCGGGAGAGCAGTACTTC.

Only one count was recorded for this clone. The genes are TRBV30 and TRBJ2-1; 8 bases fit TRBD2. V dropped 0 bases and J dropped 3; count of bases not matched to a gene: 1. The CDR3 is made up of 14 amino acids. CDR1 GTSNPN and CDR2 SVGIG come from the germline V gene (reference sequence). CDR3: CAWSVAGVYNEQFF. The CDR3, as DNA: TGTGCCTGGAGTGTAGCGGGGGTCTACAATGAGCAGTTCTTC.

This clone was seen a single time. The CDR3 DNA sequence: TGTGCCTGGACCCTGGGCGGTGGGAACACTGAAGCTTTCTTT. Protein: CAWTLGGGNTEAFF. The V call is TRBV30, the J call TRBJ1-1; D is unresolved. Germline CDR1 GTSNPN, CDR2 SVGIG (reference sequence). Between the trimmed V and J ends, which lost 4 bases and 1 base, there was a span of 13 bases. This CDR3 is 14 amino acids long.

The chain has TRBV4-3 and TRBJ2-1, with D perhaps matching TRBD1 or TRBD2 (5 bases each). CDR3 length: 14 amino acids. V was pared by 4 bases and J by 3 bases, with 10 bases between. CDR1 and CDR2 from the germline V gene are LGHNA and YSLEER. The DNA of the CDR3 is TGCGCCAGCAGCCCCGGGGCACTCTACAATGAGCAGTTCTTC. It yields the protein CASSPGALYNEQFF.

V is TRBV5-1 and J is TRBJ2-3; 9 nucleotides match TRBD1. After removal of 7 bases from V and 2 bases from J, the junction contained 8 bases not matched to a gene. This CDR3 contains 15 residues. Per germline, CDR1 SGHRS and CDR2 YFSETQ. CDR3 DNA sequence: TGCGCCAGCGCTGGATGGACAGGGGACACAGATACGCAGTATTTT. It specifies CASAGWTGDTDTQYF.

This rearrangement joins TRBV19 to TRBJ1-5; possible D gene TRBD1, 5 bases. Germline loops: CDR1 LNHDA, CDR2 SQIVND (reference sequence). CDR3 length equals 13 residues. V was clipped by 10 bases and J by 0 bases, with 10 bases between them. The CDR3 DNA is TGTGCCACCGGACATTATAGCAATCAGCCCCAGCATTTT. Its translation: CATGHYSNQPQHF.

This chain joins TRBV6-1 and TRBJ1-2, with 7 bases matching TRBD1. Germline V gene lookup returns CDR1 MNHNS and CDR2 SASEGT. The CDR3 totals 16 residues. Trimming removed 6 bases from V and 6 bases from J; junction bases left unmatched: 16. This chain's CDR3 is CASSERTGVGSDGYTF. The CDR3 DNA follows: TGTGCCAGCAGCGAACGTACAGGGGTGGGGTCCGATGGCTACACCTTC.

The V and J genes are TRBV19 and TRBJ2-7; D is uncertain. The germline V gene has CDR1 LNHDA and CDR2 SQIVND (reference sequence). The CDR3 has 14 amino acids. The V end lost 6 bases, the J end lost 2 bases, and 14 bases lay between the germline ends. The CDR3 bases are TGTGCCAGTAGCCCGTGGGCAGGAGCCTACGAGCAGTACTTC. Amino acid sequence: CASSPWAGAYEQYF.

A single count supports this clone. The CDR3 sequence: CASGSIRGREGYTF. CDR3 bases: TGTGCTAGTGGCTCCATCAGGGGACGGGAGGGCTACACCTTC. The chain combines TRBV12-5 with TRBJ1-2, with a tentative D call TRBD1 (6 bases). Between the trimmed V and J ends, which lost 6 bases and 8 bases, there was a span of 19 bases. The CDR3 extends over 14 amino acids. CDR1 LGHNT and CDR2 FRNRAP come from the germline V gene.

The chain uses TRBV15 and TRBJ2-7; D is undetermined. The CDR3 has 15 amino acids. CDR1 and CDR2 from the germline V gene are LNHNV and YYDKDF (reference sequence). Trimming took 3 bases from V and 2 from J, leaving 14 bases between them. This chain's CDR3 is CATSSRKGLAYEQYF. The CDR3 nucleotides are TGTGCCACCAGCAGTCGGAAGGGTCTAGCCTACGAGCAGTACTTC.

The CDR3, as DNA: TGTGCCAGCAGCTTTGAGCGGAGCTACGAGCAGTACTTC. Translation: CASSFERSYEQYF. The chain recombines TRBV6-1 with TRBJ2-7; possible D gene TRBD2, 5 bases. V was pared by 6 bases and J by 3 bases, with 12 bases between. Germline assignment: CDR1 MNHNS and CDR2 SASEGT. This CDR3 is built from 13 residues.

This clone was detected only once. This chain joins TRBV25-1 and TRBJ2-5; the D is unclear. Germline V CDR1 and CDR2: MGHDK, SYGVNS. V dropped 3 bases and J dropped 3 bases, with 11 bases sitting between them. The CDR3 consists of 14 residues. CDR3 sequence: CASSEAKVEETQYF. CDR3 in DNA: TGTGCCAGCAGTGAGGCTAAGGTGGAAGAGACCCAGTACTTC.

The chain uses TRBV28 and TRBJ2-3, with 13 bases aligning to TRBD2. CDR1 and CDR2 (germline): MDHEN, SYDVKM. The V segment lost 1 base and the J segment 3 bases; nucleotides outside the gene matches: 7. There are 18 residues in the CDR3. The CDR3 nucleotides read TGTGCCAGCAGTTTATCCCAAACTAGCGGGAGGGGGACAGATACGCAGTATTTT. Protein sequence: CASSLSQTSGRGTDTQYF.

The chain couples TRBV4-2 to TRBJ2-2, with D hard to call. CDR1 is LGHNA and CDR2 is YNFKEQ in the germline V gene. The CDR3 has 16 amino acids. Trimming removed 0 bases from V and 2 bases from J, with 10 bases in between. CDR3 bases: TGTGCCAGCAGCCAAGAGCCATCTCCCAACACCGGGGAGCTGTTTTTT. The encoded protein is CASSQEPSPNTGELFF.

J is TRBJ2-7 and V is TRBV11-2, with D perhaps TRBD1 (7 bases). V was clipped by 2 bases and J by 7 bases, with 15 bases between them. The CDR3 runs 14 residues. In germline, CDR1 is SGHAT, CDR2 FQNNGV. CDR3 in DNA: TGTGCCAGCAGCTTAAATGGCAGGGGGACTGAGCAGTACTTC. It codes for CASSLNGRGTEQYF. Combining the CDR3 with reference TRBV11-2 and TRBJ2-7 gives the whole variable domain EAGVAQSPRYKIIEKRQSVAFWCNPISGHATLYWYQQILGQGPKLLIQFQNNGVVDDSQLPKDRFSAERLKGVDSTLKIQPAKLEDSAVYLCASSLNGRGTEQYFGPGTRLTVT.

V usage is TRBV6-1 and J usage is TRBJ2-3; D perhaps matches TRBD1 (7 bases). The germline CDR1 and CDR2 sequences are MNHNS and SASEGT. The CDR3 spans 14 residues. Trimming pared 10 bases from V and 3 bases from J, leaving 17 bases between. The CDR3 region has the DNA TGTGCCACCACCCCAGGGGGGAGTACAGATACGCAGTATTTT. This sequence encodes CATTPGGSTDTQYF.

V usage is TRBV21-1 and J usage is TRBJ1-5; the DNA was not compared with TRBD1, the D call given in the table. TRBV21-1 is a listed pseudogene. This CDR3 is built from 16 residues. DNA of the CDR3: TGTGCCAGCAGCAAAGGAGAGCAGGGGTGCAATCAGCCCCAGCATTTT. Amino acid sequence: CASSKGEQGCNQPQHF.

The chain recombines TRBV7-9 with TRBJ2-1; D is unclear. Germline values: CDR1 SEHNR, CDR2 FQNEAQ (reference sequence). CDR3 length equals 15 residues. Trimming left V 1 base short and J 2 bases short, with 9 bases between. The CDR3 nucleotides are TGTGCCAGCAGCTTAGGACGGTTAGCCTACAATGAGCAGTTCTTC. Its protein product is CASSLGRLAYNEQFF. Looking up the rest from reference TRBV7-9 and TRBJ2-1 gives the full variable domain: DTGVSQNPRHKITKRGQNVTFRCDPISEHNRLYWYRQTLGQGPEFLTYFQNEAQLEKSRLLSDRFSAERPKGSFSTLEIQRTEQGDSAMYLCASSLGRLAYNEQFFGPGTRLTVL.